A selection of T cell receptor beta chains follows, all from one sample in a study of blood T cell repertoires in COVID-19. Clones were sequenced by immunoSEQ multiplex PCR, and TCRdb holds only the in-frame ones, with some missing. The sample lists hundreds of thousands of clones; around 83% were seen once. Specimen: PBMCs or T cells enriched from blood (not recorded which). The source is a middle-aged man who had been exposed to COVID-19. CDR3s include the opening cysteine and the closing phenylalanine or tryptophan. The order of the fields is V gene, D gene, CDR3 length, J gene, clone size, CDR3 protein, CDR3 DNA. D genes are given only for firm matches. Size is omitted from some rows. Given values are once, few, many or a class for expanded clones.

v_gene: TRBV10-3
d_gene: -
len: 15
j_gene: TRBJ1-5
abundance: -
CDR3aa: CAISEEVRGNQPQHF
CDR3nt: TGTGCCATCAGTGAGGAAGTGAGGGGCAATCAGCCCCAGCATTTT

v_gene: TRBV5-4
d_gene: -
len: 14
j_gene: TRBJ1-2
abundance: -
CDR3aa: CASRFEQGNYGYTF
CDR3nt: TGTGCCAGCAGATTCGAACAGGGCAACTATGGCTACACCTTC

v_gene: TRBV5-1
d_gene: TRBD1
len: 19
j_gene: TRBJ2-1
abundance: -
CDR3aa: CASSSPPEGRDRRYNEQFF
CDR3nt: TGCGCCAGCAGCTCCCCCCCGGAAGGTCGGGACAGGAGGTACAATGAGCAGTTCTTC

v_gene: TRBV11-2
d_gene: TRBD1
len: 14
j_gene: TRBJ2-7
abundance: -
CDR3aa: CASSSKEQGYEQYF
CDR3nt: TGTGCCAGCAGCTCAAAAGAACAGGGGTACGAGCAGTACTTC

v_gene: TRBV7-7
d_gene: -
len: 13
j_gene: TRBJ1-4
abundance: -
CDR3aa: CASSPQPNEKLFF
CDR3nt: TGTGCTAGCAGCCCACAACCCAATGAAAAACTGTTTTTT

v_gene: TRBV5-5
d_gene: -
len: 13
j_gene: TRBJ2-7
abundance: -
CDR3aa: CASSLRGTYEQYF
CDR3nt: TGTGCCAGCAGCTTGAGGGGGACCTACGAGCAGTACTTC

v_gene: TRBV19
d_gene: -
len: 13
j_gene: TRBJ1-5
abundance: -
CDR3aa: CASNDRSNQPQHF
CDR3nt: TGTGCCAGTAATGACAGGAGCAATCAGCCCCAGCATTTT

v_gene: TRBV5-5
d_gene: -
len: 15
j_gene: TRBJ1-5
abundance: -
CDR3aa: CASSEVFTNNQPQHF
CDR3nt: TGTGCCAGCAGCGAGGTCTTTACTAATAATCAGCCCCAGCATTTT

v_gene: TRBV6-5
d_gene: -
len: 13
j_gene: TRBJ1-1
abundance: -
CDR3aa: CASGYDRLTEAFF
CDR3nt: TGTGCCAGCGGGTACGACAGGCTCACTGAAGCTTTCTTT

v_gene: TRBV9
d_gene: TRBD2
len: 20
j_gene: TRBJ2-2
abundance: few
CDR3aa: CASSPRIGTSGHANTGELFF
CDR3nt: TGTGCCAGCAGCCCCCGAATAGGGACTAGCGGACACGCGAACACCGGGGAGCTGTTTTTT

v_gene: TRBV10-1
d_gene: TRBD1
len: 12
j_gene: TRBJ2-1
abundance: -
CDR3aa: CASILQGGGQFF
CDR3nt: TGCGCCAGCATACTACAGGGGGGCGGGCAGTTCTTC

v_gene: TRBV18
d_gene: -
len: 15
j_gene: TRBJ1-1
abundance: -
CDR3aa: CASSLNGQMNTEAFF
CDR3nt: TGTGCCAGCTCACTCAACGGACAGATGAACACTGAAGCTTTCTTT

v_gene: TRBV9
d_gene: -
len: 16
j_gene: TRBJ1-4
abundance: -
CDR3aa: CASSPRLAGPNEKLFF
CDR3nt: TGTGCCAGCAGCCCCCGATTGGCAGGGCCTAATGAAAAACTGTTTTTT

v_gene: TRBV5-1
d_gene: -
len: 16
j_gene: TRBJ2-3
abundance: -
CDR3aa: CASSLIASSEGDTQYF
CDR3nt: TGCGCCAGCAGCCTAATAGCGTCCTCGGAGGGGGATACGCAGTATTTT

v_gene: TRBV21-1
d_gene: -
len: 16
j_gene: TRBJ2-1
abundance: -
CDR3aa: CASSKGGLAGGRFKFF
CDR3nt: TGTGCCAGCAGCAAAGGGGGACTAGCGGGAGGAAGGTTTAAGTTCTTC

v_gene: TRBV28
d_gene: TRBD1
len: 15
j_gene: TRBJ1-6
abundance: -
CDR3aa: CASSLFGTGVSPLHF
CDR3nt: TGTGCCAGCAGTTTATTCGGGACAGGGGTTTCACCCCTCCACTTT

v_gene: TRBV9
d_gene: TRBD1
len: 15
j_gene: TRBJ2-1
abundance: -
CDR3aa: CASAQGASLLNEQFF
CDR3nt: TGTGCCAGCGCCCAGGGGGCTAGTCTTCTTAATGAGCAGTTCTTC

v_gene: TRBV19
d_gene: -
len: 16
j_gene: TRBJ1-5
abundance: -
CDR3aa: CASSIGGDSSNQPQHF
CDR3nt: TGTGCCAGTAGTATAGGGGGCGACTCTAGCAATCAGCCCCAGCATTTT

v_gene: TRBV27
d_gene: TRBD2
len: 14
j_gene: TRBJ2-5
abundance: -
CDR3aa: CASSLLAPEETQYF
CDR3nt: TGTGCCAGCAGTCTACTAGCGCCAGAAGAGACCCAGTACTTC

v_gene: TRBV9
d_gene: TRBD2
len: 15
j_gene: TRBJ2-1
abundance: -
CDR3aa: CASSVGAGGSNEQFF
CDR3nt: TGTGCCAGCAGCGTAGGAGCGGGAGGGTCCAATGAGCAGTTCTTC

v_gene: TRBV7-9
d_gene: TRBD1
len: 15
j_gene: TRBJ1-2
abundance: -
CDR3aa: CASSPGQGANSGYTF
CDR3nt: TGTGCCAGCAGCCCGGGACAGGGGGCGAATAGTGGCTACACCTTC

v_gene: TRBV5-4
d_gene: TRBD1
len: 15
j_gene: TRBJ2-4
abundance: -
CDR3aa: CASSSSGQDRNIQYF
CDR3nt: TGTGCCAGCAGTTCGAGCGGACAGGACCGCAACATTCAGTACTTC

v_gene: TRBV5-4
d_gene: -
len: 14
j_gene: TRBJ1-2
abundance: -
CDR3aa: CASSGNTQISGYTF
CDR3nt: TGTGCCAGCTCAGGGAATACTCAGATAAGTGGCTACACCTTC

v_gene: TRBV24-1
d_gene: -
len: 13
j_gene: TRBJ1-3
abundance: -
CDR3aa: CATGGSSGNTIYF
CDR3nt: TGTGCCACCGGCGGAAGCTCTGGAAACACCATATATTTT

v_gene: TRBV3-1/TRBV3-2
d_gene: TRBD2
len: 17
j_gene: TRBJ2-5
abundance: -
CDR3aa: CASSLFGRSGGGKTQYF
CDR3nt: TGTGCCAGCAGCCTGTTCGGGAGGAGTGGGGGGGGAAAGACCCAGTACTTC

v_gene: TRBV2
d_gene: -
len: 16
j_gene: TRBJ1-1
abundance: -
CDR3aa: CASSTTGTWIGTEAFF
CDR3nt: TGTGCCAGCAGTACCACGGGAACCTGGATCGGCACTGAAGCTTTCTTT

v_gene: TRBV5-1
d_gene: -
len: 14
j_gene: TRBJ2-7
abundance: few
CDR3aa: CASTPPDTLYEQYF
CDR3nt: TGCGCCAGCACTCCACCGGACACCCTTTACGAGCAGTACTTC

v_gene: TRBV5-1
d_gene: TRBD2
len: 18
j_gene: TRBJ2-7
abundance: -
CDR3aa: CASSPGGTSGGSTYEQYF
CDR3nt: TGCGCCAGCAGCCCCGGTGGGACTAGCGGGGGGTCTACCTACGAGCAGTACTTC

v_gene: TRBV7-9
d_gene: -
len: 15
j_gene: TRBJ1-1
abundance: few
CDR3aa: CASSLDRVMNTEAFF
CDR3nt: TGTGCCAGCAGCTTAGACAGGGTTATGAACACTGAAGCTTTCTTT

v_gene: TRBV3-1/TRBV3-2
d_gene: -
len: 20
j_gene: TRBJ1-5
abundance: -
CDR3aa: CAQTSSTPGQLGVPDQPQHF
CDR3nt: TGTGCCCAAACGAGTTCTACCCCGGGACAACTGGGGGTCCCCGATCAGCCCCAGCATTTT

v_gene: TRBV9
d_gene: TRBD2
len: 18
j_gene: TRBJ2-5
abundance: -
CDR3aa: CASSAEGTSGSRSETQYF
CDR3nt: TGTGCCAGCAGCGCCGAGGGGACTAGCGGGAGTAGGTCAGAGACCCAGTACTTC

v_gene: TRBV7-9
d_gene: -
len: 16
j_gene: TRBJ2-1
abundance: -
CDR3aa: CASSRGGLGSLDEQFF
CDR3nt: TGTGCCAGCAGCCGAGGCGGACTGGGGTCGTTGGATGAGCAGTTCTTC

v_gene: TRBV4-1
d_gene: -
len: 15
j_gene: TRBJ1-1
abundance: -
CDR3aa: CASSQGLLISYETFF
CDR3nt: TGCGCCAGCAGCCAAGGCCTTTTAATTTCATATGAGACTTTCTTT

v_gene: TRBV14
d_gene: -
len: 14
j_gene: TRBJ1-1
abundance: -
CDR3aa: CASSPGTPNTEAFF
CDR3nt: TGTGCCAGCAGCCCGGGGACACCGAACACTGAAGCTTTCTTT

v_gene: TRBV10-2
d_gene: TRBD2
len: 14
j_gene: TRBJ2-3
abundance: -
CDR3aa: CASKAGGPSDTQYF
CDR3nt: TGCGCCAGCAAGGCGGGAGGGCCCTCAGATACGCAGTATTTT

v_gene: TRBV29-1
d_gene: TRBD1
len: 13
j_gene: TRBJ1-5
abundance: -
CDR3aa: CSVLTGSDQPQHF
CDR3nt: TGCAGCGTTTTGACAGGGTCGGACCAGCCCCAGCATTTT

v_gene: TRBV4-1
d_gene: -
len: 14
j_gene: TRBJ1-2
abundance: -
CDR3aa: CASSQVRGDYGYTF
CDR3nt: TGCGCCAGCAGCCAAGTACGGGGTGACTATGGCTACACCTTC

v_gene: TRBV27
d_gene: TRBD1
len: 14
j_gene: TRBJ1-1
abundance: -
CDR3aa: CASSIDRVGTEAFF
CDR3nt: TGTGCCAGCAGCATCGACAGGGTTGGGACTGAAGCTTTCTTT

v_gene: TRBV3-1/TRBV3-2
d_gene: TRBD1
len: 14
j_gene: TRBJ2-7
abundance: -
CDR3aa: CASSHDRGTYEQYF
CDR3nt: TGTGCCAGCAGCCACGACAGGGGGACCTACGAGCAGTACTTC

v_gene: TRBV10-2
d_gene: TRBD1
len: 15
j_gene: TRBJ1-2
abundance: -
CDR3aa: CASSNRGGGGYGYTF
CDR3nt: TGCGCCAGCAGTAACAGGGGAGGAGGGGGCTATGGCTACACCTTC

v_gene: TRBV5-1
d_gene: -
len: 16
j_gene: TRBJ2-1
abundance: -
CDR3aa: CASSWTAGLGHNEQFF
CDR3nt: TGCGCCAGCAGCTGGACTGCGGGACTGGGGCACAATGAGCAGTTCTTC

v_gene: TRBV5-6
d_gene: -
len: 15
j_gene: TRBJ1-2
abundance: -
CDR3aa: CASSYGHLIAYGYTF
CDR3nt: TGTGCCAGCAGTTACGGACACCTAATCGCCTATGGCTACACCTTC

v_gene: TRBV28
d_gene: -
len: 12
j_gene: TRBJ1-5
abundance: -
CDR3aa: CASSLRQQPQHF
CDR3nt: TGTGCCAGCAGTTTGAGACAGCAGCCCCAGCATTTT

v_gene: TRBV5-1
d_gene: -
len: 12
j_gene: TRBJ2-3
abundance: -
CDR3aa: CASVGQGDTQYF
CDR3nt: TGCGCCAGCGTAGGGCAGGGGGATACGCAGTATTTT

v_gene: TRBV7-3
d_gene: -
len: 14
j_gene: TRBJ1-1
abundance: few
CDR3aa: CASSHSGVNTEAFF
CDR3nt: TGTGCCAGCAGCCATTCAGGGGTGAACACTGAAGCTTTCTTT

v_gene: TRBV5-1
d_gene: TRBD2
len: 14
j_gene: TRBJ2-5
abundance: -
CDR3aa: CASSPGTSGETQYF
CDR3nt: TGCGCCAGCAGCCCCGGGACTAGCGGGGAGACCCAGTACTTC

v_gene: TRBV20-1
d_gene: -
len: 13
j_gene: TRBJ2-1
abundance: -
CDR3aa: CSASWQSNNEQFF
CDR3nt: TGCAGTGCTAGTTGGCAGTCAAACAATGAGCAGTTCTTC

v_gene: TRBV6-5
d_gene: TRBD1
len: 12
j_gene: TRBJ2-7
abundance: -
CDR3aa: CASRQGSFTEYF
CDR3nt: TGTGCCAGCAGACAGGGGTCGTTCACCGAGTACTTC

v_gene: TRBV6-6
d_gene: TRBD2
len: 13
j_gene: TRBJ2-7
abundance: -
CDR3aa: CASTGTSGYEQYF
CDR3nt: TGTGCCAGCACCGGGACTAGCGGCTACGAGCAGTACTTC

v_gene: TRBV6-5
d_gene: TRBD2
len: 15
j_gene: TRBJ2-7
abundance: few
CDR3aa: CASRSKGLAGVGQYF
CDR3nt: TGTGCCAGCCGTTCGAAGGGACTAGCGGGAGTGGGGCAGTACTTC